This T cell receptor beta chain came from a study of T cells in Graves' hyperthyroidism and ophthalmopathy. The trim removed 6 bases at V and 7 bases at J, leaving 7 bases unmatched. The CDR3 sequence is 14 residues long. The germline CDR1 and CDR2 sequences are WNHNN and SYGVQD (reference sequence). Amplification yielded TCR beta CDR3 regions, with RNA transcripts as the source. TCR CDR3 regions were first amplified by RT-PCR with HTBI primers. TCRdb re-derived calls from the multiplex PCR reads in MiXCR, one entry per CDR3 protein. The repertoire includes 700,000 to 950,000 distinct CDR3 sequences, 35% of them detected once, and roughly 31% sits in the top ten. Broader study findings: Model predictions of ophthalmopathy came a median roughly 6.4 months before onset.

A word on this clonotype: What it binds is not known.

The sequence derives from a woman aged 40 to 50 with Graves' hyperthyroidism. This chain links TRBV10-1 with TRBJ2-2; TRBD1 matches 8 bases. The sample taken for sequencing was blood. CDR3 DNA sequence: TGCGCCAGCAGCGTGACAGGGGATCACGGGGAGCTGTTTTTT. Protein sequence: CASSVTGDHGELFF.